These 12 T cell receptor beta chains were sequenced from one sample in a study of blood T cell repertoires in COVID-19. The data were produced by immunoSEQ multiplex PCR, yet TCRdb's version contains in-frame clones alone and is incomplete. The sample shows around 170,000 clones, roughly 86% of them seen only once. The sequencing sample was made of PBMCs or T cells enriched from blood (not recorded which). The receptors derive from a woman in her 30s who had recovered from COVID-19.

V gene TRBV5-1 combines with J gene TRBJ1-5, with D maybe TRBD1 (6 bases). V was shortened by 4 bases and J by 4 bases, with 18 bases between the two germline ends. Germline CDR1 reads SGHRS; CDR2 reads YFSETQ. This CDR3 has 16 residues. Here the CDR3 reads CASSPEGVSRNQPQHF. The CDR3 DNA is TGCGCCAGCAGCCCCGAGGGGGTATCTAGGAATCAGCCCCAGCATTTT.

The CDR3 spells CASSLSGPYEQYF. The CDR3 nucleotides are TGTGCCAGCAGCCTCAGCGGGCCCTACGAGCAGTACTTC. This sequence joins TRBV5-6 and TRBJ2-7; D possibly corresponds to TRBD2 (6 bases). CDR1 is SGHDT, CDR2 YYEEEE, per germline. Trimming pared 4 bases from V and 2 bases from J, leaving 10 bases between. There are 13 residues in the CDR3.

In this sample, this clone turned up a few times. The chain uses TRBV28 and TRBJ1-6; TRBD1 aligns across 9 bases. This CDR3 is 13 amino acids long. Germline CDR1 is MDHEN and CDR2 is SYDVKM. The junction had 5 bases not matched to a gene; V was cut back by 8 bases and J by 9 bases. CDR3 region: CASRDREVSPLHF. Here the CDR3 DNA reads TGTGCCAGCCGGGACAGGGAAGTTTCACCCCTCCACTTT.

About this clone: The junction departs from germline at one end; a sequencing error may be responsible. V and J are TRBV15 and TRBJ1-1, with 8 bases lining up with TRBD1. Germline CDR1 is LNHNV and CDR2 is YYDKDF (reference sequence). The CDR3 sequence is 15 residues long. The CDR3 DNA reads as TGTGCCACCAGCGGAGAAGGACAGGGCAACACTGAAGCTTTCTTT. Protein product: CATSGEGQGNTEAFF.

The chain links TRBV24-1 to TRBJ2-2; unclear D gene. Per germline, CDR1 KGHDR and CDR2 SFDVKD. Deletions cut 1 base from V and 1 base from J, with 3 bases between. There are 14 residues in the CDR3. CDR3 loop: CATSDFQNTGELFF. The CDR3 DNA follows: TGTGCCACCAGTGATTTTCAGAACACCGGGGAGCTGTTTTTT.

The V call is TRBV28, the J call TRBJ2-2; 9 nucleotides match TRBD1. From germline, CDR1 is MDHEN and CDR2 SYDVKM. The trim removed 5 bases at V and 5 bases at J, leaving 12 bases unmatched. The CDR3 has 17 residues. The CDR3 protein is CASSSRLQDRGTGELFF. In nucleotides, the CDR3 is TGTGCCAGCAGTAGTCGTTTACAGGACAGGGGAACCGGGGAGCTGTTTTTT.

This clone occurred a few times. The CDR3 spells CASSQDRGAGYGYTF. DNA of the CDR3: TGTGCCAGCAGCCAAGATAGGGGAGCGGGCTATGGCTACACCTTC. The rearrangement joins TRBV3-1 (or the pseudogene TRBV3-2) to TRBJ1-2; a weak D match, TRBD1 (5 bases). Germline V gene lookup returns CDR1 LGHDT and CDR2 YNNKEL (reference sequence). The CDR3 spans 15 residues. The ends were cut back, 0 bases at V and 4 bases at J, with 12 bases in the middle.

V and J are TRBV18 and TRBJ1-2, with 8 bases fitting TRBD1. Per the germline V gene, CDR1 is KGHSH and CDR2 is LQKENI. CDR3 length: 15 amino acids. V shed 2 bases, J shed 8 bases, and the junction held 10 bases outside the gene matches. The CDR3, as DNA: TGTGCCAGCTCACCAGGCGACAGGGGAACGGGAGGCTACACCTTC. This translates into CASSPGDRGTGGYTF. The full variable domain, its missing parts supplied by reference TRBV18 and TRBJ1-2, is NAGVMQNPRHLVRRRGQEARLRCSPMKGHSHVYWYRQLPEEGLKFMVYLQKENIIDESGMPKERFSAEFPKEGPSILRIQQVVRGDSAAYFCASSPGDRGTGGYTFGSGTRLTVV.

This chain uses TRBV9 with TRBJ2-7; a possible D gene is TRBD1 (6 bases). Trimming took off 7 bases at V and 6 bases at J, with 17 bases between the two ends. CDR1 is SGDLS, CDR2 YYNGEE, per germline. This CDR3 has 13 residues. The CDR3 protein is CASQDRLQGEQYF. The CDR3 DNA reads TGTGCCAGCCAAGACAGGTTACAAGGCGAGCAGTACTTC.

CDR3 bases: TGTGCCAGCCAAAAACTCTACGAGCAGTACTTC. Encoded protein: CASQKLYEQYF. The chain links TRBV28 to TRBJ2-7, with D uncertain. The CDR3 totals 11 residues. Trimming took 8 bases from V and 3 from J, leaving 8 bases between them. Germline V gene lookup returns CDR1 MDHEN and CDR2 SYDVKM. The complete variable domain, with remaining parts taken from reference TRBV28 and TRBJ2-7, reads DVKVTQSSRYLVKRTGEKVFLECVQDMDHENMFWYRQDPGLGLRLIYFSYDVKMKEKGDIPEGYSVSREKKERFSLILESASTNQTSMYLCASQKLYEQYFGPGTRLTVT.

V and J are TRBV5-6 and TRBJ2-5; 10 bases line up with TRBD2. Germline loops: CDR1 SGHDT, CDR2 YYEEEE. The CDR3 length is 14 residues. The V gene end was trimmed by 0 bases and the J gene end by 4 bases; junction bases not matched to a gene: 0. The CDR3 reads CASSLGLAGETQYF. In DNA form, the CDR3 reads TGTGCCAGCAGCTTGGGACTAGCGGGAGAGACCCAGTACTTC.

At least ten counts were recorded for this clone. The chain recombines TRBV19 with TRBJ2-6; TRBD1 matches 7 bases. CDR1 and CDR2 (germline): LNHDA, SQIVND (reference sequence). V lost 4 bases to trimming and J lost 0 bases; unmatched junction nucleotides: 12. CDR3 length: 19 residues. CDR3 protein: CASSTTAGTEISGANVLTF. CDR3 DNA sequence: TGTGCCAGTAGTACCACAGCCGGGACAGAGATCTCTGGGGCCAACGTCCTGACTTTC. The variable domain in full, completed from reference TRBV19 and TRBJ2-6, reads DGGITQSPKYLFRKEGQNVTLSCEQNLNHDAMYWYRQDPGQGLRLIYYSQIVNDFQKGDIAEGYSVSREKKESFPLTVTSAQKNPTAFYLCASSTTAGTEISGANVLTFGAGSRLTVL.